This T cell receptor (beta chain) was identified in a study of blood T cells in healthy people across ages. Overall study findings and caveats: Unsorted PBMCs blocked a conclusive comparison of naive and antigen-experienced cells.

A second 7 to 11 cycle PCR used barcoded and J-beta primers. The template-switch adaptor, which had 12 random nucleotides, put a tag on each cDNA molecule. TCRdb reprocessed the 5' RACE reads via MiXCR and lists one record per CDR3 protein. Of about 1.4 million distinct CDR3 sequences listed, approximately 59% were seen once; the top ten hold under 8.5%. The ends were cut back, 7 bases at V and 7 bases at J, with 20 bases in the middle. Germline lookup yields CDR1 MNHEY and CDR2 SMNVEV (reference sequence). The CDR3 contains 15 residues. This clonotype has at least ten counts. No antigen is known for it.

This sequence was found in a man aged 18 to 30 in good health. The chain recombines TRBV27 with TRBJ2-4, with unresolved D. Sequenced: blood. The CDR3 spells CASTPGAPSMNIQYF. CDR3 sequence (DNA): TGTGCCAGCACCCCTGGAGCTCCTTCTATGAACATTCAGTACTTC.